This T cell receptor (beta chain) was observed in a study of tumor and adjacent non-tumor tissue in lung cancer. About the study: Stage I to III disease affected 10 men and 5 women aged about 30 to 85.

Study-level points and caveats: Patients with more diverse tumor TCRs had worse survival. In normal lung, the top 100 clones were significantly more dominant than in tumor.

This clonotype came up a few times. Antigen unknown. This could be a read error, since a much larger clone is one nucleotide away. The template was RNA from unsorted bulk tissue. Three rounds of nested PCR, following a modified ARM-PCR protocol, produced the TCRbeta library. Via MiXCR, TCRdb re-called the multiplex PCR reads, giving one row per CDR3 protein. The sample carries 68,000 or so distinct CDR3 sequences, just under 60% recorded once. The material sequenced was lung tumor tissue. This clonotype was sampled from a man aged 50-60 years with non-small cell lung cancer.

CDR3 loop: CAIRASQLTDTQHF. DNA for the CDR3: TGTGCCATTCGGGCCAGCCAGCTCACAGATACGCAGCATTTT. This sequence joins TRBV10-3 and TRBJ2-3, with D uncertain. The J call may not be correct, given that the DNA end is closer to TRBJ1-5. There are 14 residues in the CDR3. The germline gives CDR1 ENHRY, CDR2 SYGVKD.